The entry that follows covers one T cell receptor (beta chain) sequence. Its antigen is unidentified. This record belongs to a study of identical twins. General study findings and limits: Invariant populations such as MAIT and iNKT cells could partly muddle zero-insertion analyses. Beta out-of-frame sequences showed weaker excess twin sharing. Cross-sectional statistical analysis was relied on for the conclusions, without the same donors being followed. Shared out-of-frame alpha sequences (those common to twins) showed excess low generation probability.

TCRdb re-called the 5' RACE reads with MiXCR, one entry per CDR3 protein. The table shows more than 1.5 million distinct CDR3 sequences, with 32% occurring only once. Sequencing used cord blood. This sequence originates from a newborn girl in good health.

CDR3 sequence: CASSWSLAGGPKTQYF. CDR3 bases: TGCGCCAGCAGCTGGAGTCTAGCGGGGGGGCCGAAGACCCAGTACTTC. The chain carries TRBV5-1 and TRBJ2-7, with 12 bases fitting TRBD2. The J call is doubtful: the DNA matches TRBJ2-5 better. This CDR3 is 16 amino acids long. Germline V gives CDR1 SGHRS, CDR2 YFSETQ.